The clone carrying this TCR beta chain has a handful of counts. Its target is unknown. TCRdb re-called the 5' RACE reads with MiXCR, one entry per CDR3 protein. In the table there are roughly 490,000 distinct CDR3 sequences, approximately 14% of which are singletons. The data stem from a study of identical twins. General study points: Model-predicted out-of-frame TCR alpha sharing fell below observed values in monozygotic twins. Carriage of fewer insertions was seen in abundant cord blood beta clonotypes, whereas memory repertoires showed none.

The CDR3 sequence is 16 residues long. With 3 bases removed from V and 2 bases from J, the gap between germline ends came to 17 bases. Germline values: CDR1 SGHRS, CDR2 YFSETQ. Healthy Caucasian individuals made up all the donors. These sequences were also reported in another study, on yellow fever vaccine responses in identical twins. That work adds: Twins showed a vaccine T cell response that reportedly seemed partly convergent, partly personalized.

Sequences were obtained from CD4+ T cells sorted from blood. This chain uses TRBV5-1 with TRBJ1-2; no definite D call. The sequence derives from a woman aged 18-29 years in good health. The CDR3 DNA is TGCGCCAGCAGCTCAAGAGACGGCAACTCAAACTATGGCTACACCTTC. It specifies CASSSRDGNSNYGYTF. Drawing the rest from reference TRBV5-1 and TRBJ1-2, the complete variable domain is KAGVTQTPRYLIKTRGQQVTLSCSPISGHRSVSWYQQTPGQGLQFLFEYFSETQRNKGNFPGRFSGRQFSNSRSEMNVSTLELGDSALYLCASSSRDGNSNYGYTFGSGTRLTVV.